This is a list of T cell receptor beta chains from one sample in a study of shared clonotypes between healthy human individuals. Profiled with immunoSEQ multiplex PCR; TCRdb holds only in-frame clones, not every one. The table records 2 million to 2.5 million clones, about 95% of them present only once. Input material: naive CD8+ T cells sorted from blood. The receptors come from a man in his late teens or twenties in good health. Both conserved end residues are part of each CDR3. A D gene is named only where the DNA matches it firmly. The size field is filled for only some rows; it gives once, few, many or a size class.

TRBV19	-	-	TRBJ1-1	TGTGCCAGTAGTATGGTAAGCGAGAACACTGAAGCTTTCTTT	CASSMVSENTEAFF
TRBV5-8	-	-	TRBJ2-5	TGTGCCACAAAGGGACATTTAGAGACCCAGTACTTC	CATKGHLETQYF
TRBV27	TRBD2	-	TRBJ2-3	TGTGCCAGCAGAGTTCTAGCGGGCATAAGCACAGATACGCAGTATTTT	CASRVLAGISTDTQYF
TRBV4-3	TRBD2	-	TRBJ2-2	TGCGCCAGCAGCCCGGGGGTTGGACTGGCTAGCGGGATCACCGGGGAGCTGTTTTTT	CASSPGVGLASGITGELFF
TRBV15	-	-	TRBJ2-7	TGTGCCACCAGCATTTCTATCGGGACGGATTACGAGCAGTACTTC	CATSISIGTDYEQYF
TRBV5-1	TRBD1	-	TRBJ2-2	TGCGCCAGCAGCGCTGACCCTGCCTGGCAGGGGGCGGACACCGGGGAGCTGTTTTTT	CASSADPAWQGADTGELFF
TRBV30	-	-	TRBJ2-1	TGTGCCTGGAGTGTGAGGCTAGCCAATGAGCAGTTCTTC	CAWSVRLANEQFF
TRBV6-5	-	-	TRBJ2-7	TGTGCCAGCAGTATAGGGGGGCAGGGAGTCTACGAGCAGTACTTC	CASSIGGQGVYEQYF
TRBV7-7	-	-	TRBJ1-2	TGTGCTAGCACCCAAAAGGGGGATGGCTACACCTTC	CASTQKGDGYTF
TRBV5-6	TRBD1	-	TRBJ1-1	TGTGCCAGCAGCTTGCAGGGGGCCGGGACTGAAGCTTTCTTT	CASSLQGAGTEAFF
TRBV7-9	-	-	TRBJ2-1	TGTGCCAGCAGCTCCGGCTTTGAGCTCCCCGCAAATGGGCAGTTCTTC	CASSSGFELPANGQFF
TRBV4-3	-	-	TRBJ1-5	TGCGCCAGCAGCCAAGTATGGGGGGGCAATCAGCCCCAGCATTTT	CASSQVWGGNQPQHF
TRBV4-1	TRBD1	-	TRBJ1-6	TGCGCCAGCAGCCAAGATCATACGTGGGGACAGGGTAATTCACCCCTCCACTTT	CASSQDHTWGQGNSPLHF
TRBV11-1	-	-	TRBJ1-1	TGTGCCAGCAGCCTGAGCTGGAGCACTGAAGCTTTCTTT	CASSLSWSTEAFF
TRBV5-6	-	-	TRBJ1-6	TGTGCCAGCAGCTCCTCCTCAACTAGCTCCTATAATTCACCCCTCCACTTT	CASSSSSTSSYNSPLHF
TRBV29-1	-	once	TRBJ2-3	TGCAGCGTTGAAGATTGGACAGACATCCACCTAACAACGGATACGCAGTATTTT	CSVEDWTDIHLTTDTQYF
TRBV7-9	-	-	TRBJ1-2	TGTGCCAGCAGCTTACAAACCGATGGCTACACCTTC	CASSLQTDGYTF
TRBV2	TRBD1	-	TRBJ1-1	TGTGCCAGCAGAGCGACAGGGACCATGAACACTGAAGCTTTCTTT	CASRATGTMNTEAFF
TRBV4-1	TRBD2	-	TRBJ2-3	TGCGCCAGCAGCCCCACGGGGGGGTTCGGCACAGATACGCAGTATTTT	CASSPTGGFGTDTQYF
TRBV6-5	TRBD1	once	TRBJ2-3	TGTGCCAGCAGTTACTCGACAGGGGGAGATACGCAGTATTTT	CASSYSTGGDTQYF